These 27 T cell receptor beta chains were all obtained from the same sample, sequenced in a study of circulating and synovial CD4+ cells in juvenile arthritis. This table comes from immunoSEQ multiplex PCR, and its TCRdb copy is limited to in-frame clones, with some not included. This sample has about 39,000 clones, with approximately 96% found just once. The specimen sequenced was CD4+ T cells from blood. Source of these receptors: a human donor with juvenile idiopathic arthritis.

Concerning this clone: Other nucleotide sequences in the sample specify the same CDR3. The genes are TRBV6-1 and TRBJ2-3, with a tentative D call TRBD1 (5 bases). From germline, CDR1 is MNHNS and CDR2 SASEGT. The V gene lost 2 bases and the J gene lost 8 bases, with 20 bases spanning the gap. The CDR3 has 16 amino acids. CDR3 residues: CASSEPKIALGATQYF. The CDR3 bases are TGTGCCAGCAGTGAACCCAAAATCGCCTTAGGGGCTACGCAGTATTTT.

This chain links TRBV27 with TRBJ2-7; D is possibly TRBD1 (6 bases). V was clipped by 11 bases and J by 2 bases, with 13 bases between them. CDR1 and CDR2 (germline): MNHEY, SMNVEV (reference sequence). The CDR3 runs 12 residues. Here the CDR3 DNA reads TGTGCCGGGGTACAGGGACCCTACGAGCAGTACTTC. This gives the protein CAGVQGPYEQYF.

The CDR3 here is CASSAQMGTGIASRHQPQHF. CDR3 coding DNA: TGTGCCAGCAGTGCACAAATGGGGACAGGGATAGCTAGTCGGCACCAGCCCCAGCATTTT. The chain carries TRBV6-1 and TRBJ1-5; 9 bases line up with TRBD1. Germline V CDR1 and CDR2: MNHNS, SASEGT. The CDR3 has 20 residues. After removal of 4 bases from V and 7 bases from J, the junction contained 23 bases not matched to a gene.

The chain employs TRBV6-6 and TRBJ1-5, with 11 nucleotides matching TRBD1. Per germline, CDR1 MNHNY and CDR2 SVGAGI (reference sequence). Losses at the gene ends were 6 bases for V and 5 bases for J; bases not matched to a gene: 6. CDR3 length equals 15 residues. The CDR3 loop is CASSTGTGGYQPQHF. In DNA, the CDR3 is TGTGCCAGCAGCACAGGGACAGGGGGTTATCAGCCCCAGCATTTT.

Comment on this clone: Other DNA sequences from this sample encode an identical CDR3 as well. CDR3 sequence: CASSLGRGSSPLHF. CDR3 in DNA: TGTGCCAGCAGCTTGGGCAGGGGAAGTTCACCCCTCCACTTT. The V call is TRBV5-6, the J call TRBJ1-6; possibly TRBD1 for D (6 bases). Per the germline V gene, CDR1 is SGHDT and CDR2 is YYEEEE. This CDR3 is built from 14 residues. With 0 bases removed from V and 9 bases from J, the gap between germline ends came to 10 bases.

The CDR3 reads CASSLAGQGTEAFF. The CDR3 DNA sequence: TGTGCCAGCAGCTTAGCCGGACAGGGCACTGAAGCTTTCTTT. J is TRBJ1-1 and V is TRBV7-3, with 8 nucleotides matching TRBD1. V lost 2 bases, J lost 4 bases, and 3 bases stayed unmatched. CDR1 is SGHTA, CDR2 FQGTGA, per germline. This CDR3 is built from 14 residues.

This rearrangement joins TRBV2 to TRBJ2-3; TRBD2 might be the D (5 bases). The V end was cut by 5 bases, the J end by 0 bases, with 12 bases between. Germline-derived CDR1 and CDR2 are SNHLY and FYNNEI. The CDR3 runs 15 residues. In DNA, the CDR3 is TGTGCCAGCAGTCCAGACTACTCTAGCACAGATACGCAGTATTTT. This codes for CASSPDYSSTDTQYF.

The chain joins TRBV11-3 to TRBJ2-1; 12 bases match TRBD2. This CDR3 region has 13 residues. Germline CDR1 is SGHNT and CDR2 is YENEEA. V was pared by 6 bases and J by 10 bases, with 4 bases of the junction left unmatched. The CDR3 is CASSLGLAGEQFF. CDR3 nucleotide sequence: TGTGCCAGCAGTTTGGGACTAGCGGGCGAGCAGTTCTTC.

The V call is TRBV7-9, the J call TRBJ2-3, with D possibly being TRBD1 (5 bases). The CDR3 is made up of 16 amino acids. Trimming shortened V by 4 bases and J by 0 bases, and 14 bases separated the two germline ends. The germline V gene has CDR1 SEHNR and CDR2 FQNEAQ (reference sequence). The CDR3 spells CASSSRVPTSTDTQYF. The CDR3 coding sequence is TGTGCCAGCAGCTCCAGGGTCCCCACTAGCACAGATACGCAGTATTTT.

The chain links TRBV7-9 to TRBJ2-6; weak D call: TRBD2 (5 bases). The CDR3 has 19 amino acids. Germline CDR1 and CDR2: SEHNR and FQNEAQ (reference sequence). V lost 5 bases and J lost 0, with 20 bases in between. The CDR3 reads CASSLKPRGSPSGANVLTF. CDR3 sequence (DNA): TGTGCCAGCAGCCTTAAGCCCAGAGGGAGTCCCTCTGGGGCCAACGTCCTGACTTTC.

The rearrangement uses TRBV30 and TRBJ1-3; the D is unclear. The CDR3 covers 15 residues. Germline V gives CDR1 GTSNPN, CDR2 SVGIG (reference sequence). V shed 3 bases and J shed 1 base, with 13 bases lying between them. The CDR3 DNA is TGTGCCTGGAGCTTAATGGGCCTATCTGGAAACACCATATATTTT. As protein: CAWSLMGLSGNTIYF.

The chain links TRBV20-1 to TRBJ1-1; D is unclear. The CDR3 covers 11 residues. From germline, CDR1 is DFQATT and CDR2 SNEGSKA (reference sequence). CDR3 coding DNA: TGCACCTGGGCCCGGGGCACTGAAGCTTTCTTT. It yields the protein CTWARGTEAFF.

The CDR3 protein is CASSNRGVKTYNEQFF. In nucleotides, the CDR3 is TGTGCCAGCAGCAACAGGGGGGTTAAGACCTACAATGAGCAGTTCTTC. This chain uses TRBV28 with TRBJ2-1; 8 bases map to TRBD1. The junction had 9 bases not matched to a gene; V was cut back by 6 bases and J by 2 bases. In germline, CDR1 is MDHEN, CDR2 SYDVKM. The CDR3 consists of 16 residues.

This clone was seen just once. The CDR3 coding sequence is TGTGCCAGCAGCCTTTGGGGTCTGGCGGGGACGAACACCGGGGAGCTGTTTTTT. Amino acids: CASSLWGLAGTNTGELFF. The chain has TRBV11-2 and TRBJ2-2, with a tentative D call TRBD2 (6 bases). V was clipped by 5 bases and J by 0 bases, with 19 bases between them. Germline values: CDR1 SGHAT, CDR2 FQNNGV. The CDR3 loop spans 18 amino acids.

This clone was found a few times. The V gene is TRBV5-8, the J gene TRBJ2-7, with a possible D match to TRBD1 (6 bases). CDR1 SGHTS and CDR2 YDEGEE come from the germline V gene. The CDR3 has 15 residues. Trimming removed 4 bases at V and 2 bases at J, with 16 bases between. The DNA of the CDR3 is TGTGCCAGCAGCACTGGCCTACAGGGAACCTACGAGCAGTACTTC. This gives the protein CASSTGLQGTYEQYF.

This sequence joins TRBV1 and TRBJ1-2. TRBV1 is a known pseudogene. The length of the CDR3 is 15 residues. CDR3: CTSSQDLAGLGGYTF. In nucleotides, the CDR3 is TGCACCAGCAGCCAAGATCTGGCGGGGCTTGGAGGCTACACCTTC.

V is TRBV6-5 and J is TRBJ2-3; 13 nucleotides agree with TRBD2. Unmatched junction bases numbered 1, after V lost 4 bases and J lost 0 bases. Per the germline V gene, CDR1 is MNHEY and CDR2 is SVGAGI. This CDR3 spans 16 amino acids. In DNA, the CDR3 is TGTGCCAGCAGTTGGGGACTAGCGGGGAGCACAGATACGCAGTATTTT. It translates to CASSWGLAGSTDTQYF.

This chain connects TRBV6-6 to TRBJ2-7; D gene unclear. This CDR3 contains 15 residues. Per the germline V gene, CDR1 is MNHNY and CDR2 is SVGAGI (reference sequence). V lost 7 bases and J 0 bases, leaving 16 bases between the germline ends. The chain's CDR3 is CASKTSLDHSYEQYF. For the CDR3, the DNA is TGTGCCAGCAAAACCTCCTTAGATCACTCCTACGAGCAGTACTTC.

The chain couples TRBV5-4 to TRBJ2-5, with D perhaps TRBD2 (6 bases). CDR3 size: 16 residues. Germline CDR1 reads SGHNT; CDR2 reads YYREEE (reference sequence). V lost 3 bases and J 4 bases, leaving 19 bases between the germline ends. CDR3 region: CASSSGLKDGSETQYF. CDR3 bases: TGTGCCAGCAGCTCCGGACTAAAAGATGGGTCAGAGACCCAGTACTTC.

The CDR3 nucleotides are TGCGCCAGCAGCTTGGAGAGCTCTGGAAACACCATATATTTT. This sequence encodes CASSLESSGNTIYF. The chain employs TRBV5-1 and TRBJ1-3; D is ambiguous. This CDR3 is 14 amino acids long. V was cut by 0 bases and J by 0 bases, with 4 bases left in between. Germline V gene sequence: CDR1 SGHRS, CDR2 YFSETQ. The full variable domain, in which reference TRBV5-1 and TRBJ1-3 provide the parts outside the CDR3, is KAGVTQTPRYLIKTRGQQVTLSCSPISGHRSVSWYQQTPGQGLQFLFEYFSETQRNKGNFPGRFSGRQFSNSRSEMNVSTLELGDSALYLCASSLESSGNTIYFGEGSWLTVV.

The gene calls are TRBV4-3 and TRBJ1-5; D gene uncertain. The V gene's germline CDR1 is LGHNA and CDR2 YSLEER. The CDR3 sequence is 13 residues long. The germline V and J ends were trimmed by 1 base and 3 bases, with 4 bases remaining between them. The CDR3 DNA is TGCGCCAGCAGCCAAGCTATCAATCAGCCCCAGCATTTT. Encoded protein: CASSQAINQPQHF.

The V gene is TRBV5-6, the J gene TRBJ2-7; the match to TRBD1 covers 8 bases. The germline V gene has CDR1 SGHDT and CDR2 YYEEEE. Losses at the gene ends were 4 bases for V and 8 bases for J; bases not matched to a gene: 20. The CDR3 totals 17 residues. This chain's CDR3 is CASSQPWRTGTNLKQYF. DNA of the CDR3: TGTGCCAGCAGCCAGCCCTGGCGGACAGGGACCAACTTAAAGCAGTACTTC.

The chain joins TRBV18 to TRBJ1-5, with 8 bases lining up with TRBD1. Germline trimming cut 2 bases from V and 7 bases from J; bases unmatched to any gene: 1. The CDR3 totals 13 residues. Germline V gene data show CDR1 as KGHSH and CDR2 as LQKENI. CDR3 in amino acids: CASSPAGGQPQHF. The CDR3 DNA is TGTGCCAGCTCACCAGCAGGGGGCCAGCCCCAGCATTTT.

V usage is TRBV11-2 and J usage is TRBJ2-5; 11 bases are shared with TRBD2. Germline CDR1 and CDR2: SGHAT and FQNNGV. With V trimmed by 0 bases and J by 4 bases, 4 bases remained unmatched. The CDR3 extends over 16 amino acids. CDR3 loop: CASSLEISGGAETQYF. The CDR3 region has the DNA TGTGCCAGCAGCTTAGAGATTAGCGGGGGGGCAGAGACCCAGTACTTC.

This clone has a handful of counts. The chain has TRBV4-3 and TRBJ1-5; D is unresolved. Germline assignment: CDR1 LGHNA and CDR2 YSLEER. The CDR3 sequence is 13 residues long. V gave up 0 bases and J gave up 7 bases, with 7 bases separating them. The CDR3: CASSQDRRQPQHF. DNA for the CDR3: TGCGCCAGCAGCCAAGATAGGCGGCAGCCCCAGCATTTT.

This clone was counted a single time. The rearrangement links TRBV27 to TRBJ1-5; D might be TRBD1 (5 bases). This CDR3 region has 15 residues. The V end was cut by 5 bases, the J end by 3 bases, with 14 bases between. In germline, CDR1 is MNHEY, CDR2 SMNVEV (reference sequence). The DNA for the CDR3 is TGTGCCAGCAGTCAGGAGGGGAGACCCAATCAGCCCCAGCATTTT. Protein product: CASSQEGRPNQPQHF.

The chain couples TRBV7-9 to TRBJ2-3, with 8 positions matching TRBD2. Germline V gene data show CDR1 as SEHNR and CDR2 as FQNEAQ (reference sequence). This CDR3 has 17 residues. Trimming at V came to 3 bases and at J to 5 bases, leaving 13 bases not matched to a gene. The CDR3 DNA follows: TGTGCCAGCAGCTTTCCCCTGGGCGGGGGGTACCGAGATACGCAGTATTTT. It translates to CASSFPLGGGYRDTQYF.